A single sample is the source of the 10 T cell receptor beta chains below, sequenced in a study of T-cell memory formation after mild COVID-19. TCRdb reprocessed the 5' RACE reads with MiXCR, giving one entry per CDR3 protein. The table has 140,000 or so distinct CDR3 sequences, 13% to 15% seen once. The sample consisted of PBMCs or a T cell subset sorted from them (not recorded which). The receptors were sampled from an adult woman who had mild COVID-19 (a few samples of this study predate the infection). Cell type and time point are not known.

This chain connects TRBV4-1 to TRBJ2-3, with unresolved D. V lost 0 bases and J 1 base, leaving 11 bases between the germline ends. There are 16 residues in the CDR3. Germline loops: CDR1 MGHRA, CDR2 YSYEKL. The CDR3 spells CASSQEGLRGTDTQYF. The DNA for the CDR3 is TGCGCCAGCAGCCAAGAGGGCCTCCGTGGCACAGATACGCAGTATTTT.

The CDR3 DNA reads TGCAGTGCTAGAGATCGGGACAGCAACAATCAGCCCCAGCATTTT. It translates to CSARDRDSNNQPQHF. The chain joins TRBV20-1 to TRBJ1-5; 7 bases align to TRBD1. After removal of 0 bases from V and 3 bases from J, the junction contained 5 bases not matched to a gene. Germline V CDR1 and CDR2: DFQATT, SNEGSKA (reference sequence). The CDR3 sequence is 15 residues long.

The J gene is TRBJ1-6, the V gene TRBV14; D not resolved. Trimming removed 0 bases at V and 14 bases at J, with 8 bases between. From germline, CDR1 is SGHDN and CDR2 FVKESK. This CDR3 is built from 12 residues. The CDR3 bases are TGTGCCAGCAGCCAAGACGGGCTGACCCTCCACTTT. This codes for CASSQDGLTLHF.

The chain is built from TRBV7-6 and TRBJ2-1, with D unresolved. Germline CDR1 and CDR2: SGHVS and FNYEAQ. V was clipped by 2 bases and J by 7 bases, with 6 bases between them. The CDR3 is 12 residues long. CDR3 sequence: CASSLWANEQFF. As DNA, the CDR3 is TGTGCCAGCAGCTTATGGGCAAATGAGCAGTTCTTC.

The chain couples TRBV24-1 to TRBJ2-2, with 8 bases matching TRBD2. After removal of 7 bases from V and 1 base from J, the junction contained 13 bases not matched to a gene. Germline V gene lookup returns CDR1 KGHDR and CDR2 SFDVKD. The CDR3 consists of 18 residues. In DNA form, the CDR3 reads TGTGCCACCAGCGCTCTTATTGGGACTAGGGGGAACACCGGGGAGCTGTTTTTT. Protein: CATSALIGTRGNTGELFF.

A word on this clonotype: Compared with germline, one end of the junction differs, possibly owing to a read error. The chain couples TRBV29-1 to TRBJ1-1; D call uncertain. The CDR3 has 8 residues. Looked up from germline, CDR1 is SQVTM and CDR2 is ANQGSEA. CDR3 residues: CSVGGSIF. The CDR3 nucleotides read TGCAGCGTCGGAGGGTCGATCTTT. Full variable domain (outside the CDR3, taken from reference TRBV29-1 and TRBJ1-1): SAVISQKPSRDICQRGTSLTIQCQVDSQVTMMFWYRQQPGQSLTLIATANQGSEATYESGFVIDKFPISRPNLTFSTLTVSNMSPEDSSIYLCSVGGSIFGQGTRLTVV.

The CDR3 DNA follows: TGTGCCAGCAGCTCCTCCCGATATAACTATGGCTACACCTTC. It is translated as CASSSSRYNYGYTF. V gene TRBV7-8 combines with J gene TRBJ1-2; D not certain. The CDR3 contains 14 residues. V was pared by 4 bases and J by 1 base, with 10 bases between. The V gene's germline CDR1 is SGHVS and CDR2 FQNEAQ.

The rearrangement joins TRBV5-1 to TRBJ2-7; D uncertain. The V and J ends lost 0 bases and 4 bases respectively, with 8 bases between them. Looked up from germline, CDR1 is SGHRS and CDR2 is YFSETQ. This CDR3 region has 13 residues. CDR3 residues: CASSLEVDYEQYF. The CDR3 DNA reads TGCGCCAGCAGCTTGGAGGTGGATTACGAGCAGTACTTC.

This clonotype was seen only a few times. This rearrangement joins TRBV7-9 to TRBJ1-6; D gene unclear. Germline V CDR1 and CDR2: SEHNR, FQNEAQ (reference sequence). V lost 3 bases and J 7 bases, leaving 16 bases between the germline ends. The CDR3 contains 16 residues. Here the CDR3 DNA reads TGTGCCAGCAGCTTGGGCAGGACGGACCGGAATTCACCCCTCCACTTT. Translated: CASSLGRTDRNSPLHF. The full variable domain, rest sourced from reference TRBV7-9 and TRBJ1-6, is DTGVSQNPRHKITKRGQNVTFRCDPISEHNRLYWYRQTLGQGPEFLTYFQNEAQLEKSRLLSDRFSAERPKGSFSTLEIQRTEQGDSAMYLCASSLGRTDRNSPLHFGNGTRLTVT.

The V and J genes are TRBV5-1 and TRBJ2-3; tentatively, D is TRBD2 (6 bases). CDR1 is SGHRS, CDR2 YFSETQ, per germline. The CDR3 covers 15 residues. V gave up 2 bases and J gave up 1 base, with 11 bases separating them. The CDR3 nucleotides read TGCGCCAGCAGCTTTTGGGGAGGCGGCACAGATACGCAGTATTTT. It translates to CASSFWGGGTDTQYF.